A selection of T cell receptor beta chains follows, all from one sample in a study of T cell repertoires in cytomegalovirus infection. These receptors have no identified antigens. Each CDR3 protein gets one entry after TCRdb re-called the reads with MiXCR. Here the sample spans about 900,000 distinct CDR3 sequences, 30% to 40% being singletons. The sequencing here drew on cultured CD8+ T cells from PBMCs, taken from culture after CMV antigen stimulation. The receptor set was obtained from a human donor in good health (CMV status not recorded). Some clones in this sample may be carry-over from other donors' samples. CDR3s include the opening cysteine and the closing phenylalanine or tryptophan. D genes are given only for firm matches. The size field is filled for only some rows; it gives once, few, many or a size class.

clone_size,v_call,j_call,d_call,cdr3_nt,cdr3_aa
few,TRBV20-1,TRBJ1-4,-,TGCAGTGCTCCTGACGCGCGAAAGGGGGAAAAACTGTTTTTT,CSAPDARKGEKLFF
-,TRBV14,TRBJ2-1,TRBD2,TGTGCCAGCAGCCAAGACCTAGCGGGGGGGCTCCCCTTAGACAATGAGCAGTTCTTC,CASSQDLAGGLPLDNEQFF
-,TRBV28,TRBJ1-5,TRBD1,TGTGCCAGCAGCACTACAACACAGGGGGCCAGCAATCAGCCCCAGCATTTT,CASSTTTQGASNQPQHF
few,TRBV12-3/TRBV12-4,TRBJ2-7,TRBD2,TGTGCCAGCCGGGGGACTAGCGGGGTCTCCTACGAGCAGTACTTC,CASRGTSGVSYEQYF
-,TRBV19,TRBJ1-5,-,TGTGCCAGTAGTATCGAGGGGAAATATAGCAATCAGCCCCAGCATTTT,CASSIEGKYSNQPQHF
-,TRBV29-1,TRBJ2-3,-,TGCAGCGTTCACACAGATACGCAGTATTTT,CSVHTDTQYF
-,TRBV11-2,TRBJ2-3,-,TGTGCCAGCAGCTTAGAGGTCTACACAGATACGCAGTATTTT,CASSLEVYTDTQYF
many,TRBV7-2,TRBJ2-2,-,TGTGCCAGCAGCTTAGGGGCGTTTGGTTCGAACACCGGGGAGCTGTTTTTT,CASSLGAFGSNTGELFF
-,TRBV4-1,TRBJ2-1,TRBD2,TGCGCCAGCAGCCAAGAGAGGCGCGGGGGAGTGAATGAGCAGTTCTTC,CASSQERRGGVNEQFF
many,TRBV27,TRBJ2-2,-,TGTGCCAGCAGTTTAGACCAACCGAACACCGGGGAGCTGTTTTTT,CASSLDQPNTGELFF
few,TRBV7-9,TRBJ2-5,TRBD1,TGTGCCAGCAGCGCAGGGGGCGGGGAGACCCAGTACTTC,CASSAGGGETQYF
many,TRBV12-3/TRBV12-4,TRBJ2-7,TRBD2,TGTGCCAGCAGTTTTTCTAGCGGGGGGCCTAATCCCTACGAGCAGTACTTC,CASSFSSGGPNPYEQYF
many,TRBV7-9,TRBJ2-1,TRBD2,TGTGCCAGCAGCTTTGGGCTAGCGGGCCCGAGTAGCCATGAGCAGTTCTTC,CASSFGLAGPSSHEQFF
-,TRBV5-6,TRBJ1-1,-,TGTGCCAGCAGCTTTAACCCTTTGGGGAACGCTGAAGCTTTCTTT,CASSFNPLGNAEAFF
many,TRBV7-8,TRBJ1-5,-,TGTGCCAGCAGCTTGGCCCCGCAGCCCCAGCATTTT,CASSLAPQPQHF
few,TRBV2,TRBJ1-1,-,TGTGCCAGCAGTGAAATCCCCCTGACACGTTCCAGGAACACTGAAGCTTTCTTT,CASSEIPLTRSRNTEAFF
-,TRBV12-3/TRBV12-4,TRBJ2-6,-,TGTGCCAACAGTGGGGGGGCCAACGTCCTGACTTTC,CANSGGANVLTF
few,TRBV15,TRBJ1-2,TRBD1,TGTGCCACCAGCAGACCCGTCCGTGGACAGGGGCTTAACTATGGCTACACCTTC,CATSRPVRGQGLNYGYTF
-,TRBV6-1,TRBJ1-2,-,TGTGCCAGCAGTGACTGGGGCCGAGCTAACTATGGCTACACCTTC,CASSDWGRANYGYTF
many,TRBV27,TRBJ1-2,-,TGTGCCAGCGGGGGAGTTCGCGGCTACACCTTC,CASGGVRGYTF
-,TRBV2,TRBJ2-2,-,TGTGCCAGCAGCCACCACCCTACTGCGAGCAGGGGGAACACCGGGGAGCTGTTTTTT,CASSHHPTASRGNTGELFF
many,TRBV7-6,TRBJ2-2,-,TGTGCCAGCAGCTTAGCTACAGACTCGAACACCGGGGAGCTGTTTTTT,CASSLATDSNTGELFF
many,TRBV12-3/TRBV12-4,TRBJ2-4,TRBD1,TGTGCCAGCAGCCGTGGACAGGGGGGAAACATTCAGTACTTC,CASSRGQGGNIQYF
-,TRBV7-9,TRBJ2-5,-,TGTGCCAGCAGCCGCGGACTTGCTAGGGAAGAGACCCAGTACTTC,CASSRGLAREETQYF
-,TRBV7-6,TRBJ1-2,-,TGTGCCAGCAACTTAGGGCAGGGTGATGGCTACACCTTC,CASNLGQGDGYTF
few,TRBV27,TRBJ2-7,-,TGTGCCAGCAGTTTACTATCCGACAGTTTGTCCTACGAGCAGTACTTC,CASSLLSDSLSYEQYF
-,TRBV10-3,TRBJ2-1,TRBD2,TGTGCCATCAGTGAGTCTGGGACTAGCGGGGGTAAATCCTACAATGAGCAGTTCTTC,CAISESGTSGGKSYNEQFF
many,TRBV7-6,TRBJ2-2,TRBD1,TGTGCCAGCAGCTTGGACAGGGATTCGAGCACCGGGGAGCTGTTTTTT,CASSLDRDSSTGELFF
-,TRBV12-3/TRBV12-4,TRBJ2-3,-,TGTGCCAGCAGTTCAGTGGGTTGGACAGATACGCAGTATTTT,CASSSVGWTDTQYF
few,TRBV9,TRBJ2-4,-,TGTGCCAGCAGCGGACGGGACGCCTCCCCAAACATTCAGTACTTC,CASSGRDASPNIQYF
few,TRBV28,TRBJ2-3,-,TGTGCCAGCAGTTTATGCATCGGACCCAACTACGGGACAGATACGCAGTATTTT,CASSLCIGPNYGTDTQYF
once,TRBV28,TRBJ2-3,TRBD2,TGTGCCAGCAGTTTGGCCAGCGGGGGGGCCGGGTACACAGATACGCAGTATTTT,CASSLASGGAGYTDTQYF
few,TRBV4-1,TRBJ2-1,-,TGCGCCAGCAGCCCCGACGTAACCTACAATGAGCAGTTCTTC,CASSPDVTYNEQFF
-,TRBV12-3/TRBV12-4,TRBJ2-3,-,TGTGCCAGCCATGAATCGGGGGATACGCAGTATTTT,CASHESGDTQYF
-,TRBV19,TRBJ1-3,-,TGTGCCAGTAGTGGTAACAGTTTCTCTGGAAACACCATATATTTT,CASSGNSFSGNTIYF
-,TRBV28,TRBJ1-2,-,TGTGCCAGCAGTTTATCACTGGCCCACGACAAGAACTATGGCTACACCTTC,CASSLSLAHDKNYGYTF
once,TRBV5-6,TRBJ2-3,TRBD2,TGTGCCAGCAGCTTGGGAGCGGGGGGGCCTCAAGATACGCAGTATTTT,CASSLGAGGPQDTQYF
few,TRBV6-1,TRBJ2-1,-,TGTGCCAGCTTTGGCGGGGGCAAGGATAATGAGCAGTTCTTC,CASFGGGKDNEQFF
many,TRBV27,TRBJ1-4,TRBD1,TGTGCCAGCAGTTTATCGGGGCAGGGGGCCTTGGAAAAACTGTTTTTT,CASSLSGQGALEKLFF